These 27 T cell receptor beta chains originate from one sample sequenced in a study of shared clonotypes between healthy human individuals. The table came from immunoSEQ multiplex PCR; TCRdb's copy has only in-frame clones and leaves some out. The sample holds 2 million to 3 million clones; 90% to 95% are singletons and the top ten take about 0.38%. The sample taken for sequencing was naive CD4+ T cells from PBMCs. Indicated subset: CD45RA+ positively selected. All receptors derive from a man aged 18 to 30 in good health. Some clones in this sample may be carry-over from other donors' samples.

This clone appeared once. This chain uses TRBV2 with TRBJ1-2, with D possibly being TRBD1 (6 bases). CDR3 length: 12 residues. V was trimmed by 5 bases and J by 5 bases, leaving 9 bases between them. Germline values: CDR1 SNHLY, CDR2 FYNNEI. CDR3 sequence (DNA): TGTGCCAGCAGTCTAGGGGGTTATGGCTACACCTTC. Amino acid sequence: CASSLGGYGYTF.

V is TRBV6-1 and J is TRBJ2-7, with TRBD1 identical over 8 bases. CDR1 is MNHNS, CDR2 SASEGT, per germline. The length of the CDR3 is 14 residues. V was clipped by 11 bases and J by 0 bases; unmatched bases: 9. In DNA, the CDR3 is TGTGCCCACCGAGACAGGGGCCCCTCCTACGAGCAGTACTTC. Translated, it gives CAHRDRGPSYEQYF.

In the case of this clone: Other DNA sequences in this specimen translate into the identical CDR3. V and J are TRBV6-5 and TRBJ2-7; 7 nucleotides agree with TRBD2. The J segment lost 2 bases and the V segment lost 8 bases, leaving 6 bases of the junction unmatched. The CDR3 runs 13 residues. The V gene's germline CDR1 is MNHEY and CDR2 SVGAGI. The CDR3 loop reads CASRSSGAYEQYF. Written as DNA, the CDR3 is TGTGCCAGCCGGTCTAGCGGCGCCTACGAGCAGTACTTC.

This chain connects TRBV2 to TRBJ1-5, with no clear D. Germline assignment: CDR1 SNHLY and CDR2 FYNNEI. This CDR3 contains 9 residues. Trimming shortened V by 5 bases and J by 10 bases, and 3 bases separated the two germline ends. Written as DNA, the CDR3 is TGTGCCAGCAGTCCCCCCCAGCATTTT. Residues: CASSPPQHF.

The CDR3 here is CASSFPGLAGSNEQFF. The CDR3, as DNA: TGTGCCAGCAGCTTTCCGGGACTAGCGGGGTCAAATGAGCAGTTCTTC. The chain carries TRBV11-2 and TRBJ2-1; 13 bases match TRBD2. CDR1 is SGHAT and CDR2 is FQNNGV in the germline V gene. This CDR3 comprises 16 residues. V dropped 3 bases and J dropped 7; count of bases not matched to a gene: 6.

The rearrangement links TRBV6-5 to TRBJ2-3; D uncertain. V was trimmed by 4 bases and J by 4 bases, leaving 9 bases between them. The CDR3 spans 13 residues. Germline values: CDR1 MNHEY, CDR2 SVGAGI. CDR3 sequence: CASSLSMPDTQYF. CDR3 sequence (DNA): TGTGCCAGCAGTTTGAGCATGCCAGATACGCAGTATTTT.

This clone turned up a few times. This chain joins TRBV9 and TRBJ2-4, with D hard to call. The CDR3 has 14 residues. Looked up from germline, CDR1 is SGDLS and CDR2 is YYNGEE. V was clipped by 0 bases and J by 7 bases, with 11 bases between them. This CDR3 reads CASSVDFSGNIQYF. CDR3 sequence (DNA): TGTGCCAGCAGCGTAGACTTCTCCGGGAACATTCAGTACTTC.

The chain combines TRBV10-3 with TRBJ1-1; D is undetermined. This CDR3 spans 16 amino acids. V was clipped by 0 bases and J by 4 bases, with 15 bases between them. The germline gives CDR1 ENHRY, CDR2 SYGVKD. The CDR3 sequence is CAISESINRGTTEAFF. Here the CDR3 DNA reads TGTGCCATCAGTGAGTCGATCAACCGGGGTACCACTGAAGCTTTCTTT.

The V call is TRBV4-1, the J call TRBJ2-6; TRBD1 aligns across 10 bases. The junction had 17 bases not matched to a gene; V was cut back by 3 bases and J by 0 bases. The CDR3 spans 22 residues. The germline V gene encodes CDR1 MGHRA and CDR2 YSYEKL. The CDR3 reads CASSHKPGQGILGSSGANVLTF. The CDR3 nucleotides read TGCGCCAGCAGCCACAAACCGGGACAGGGGATTCTGGGCAGCTCTGGGGCCAACGTCCTGACTTTC.

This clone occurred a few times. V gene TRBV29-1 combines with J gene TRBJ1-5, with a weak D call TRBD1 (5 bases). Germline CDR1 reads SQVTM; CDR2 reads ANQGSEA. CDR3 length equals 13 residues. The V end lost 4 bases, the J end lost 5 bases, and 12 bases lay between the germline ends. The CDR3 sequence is CSVVEGVDQPQHF. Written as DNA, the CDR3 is TGCAGCGTTGTGGAAGGGGTGGATCAGCCCCAGCATTTT.

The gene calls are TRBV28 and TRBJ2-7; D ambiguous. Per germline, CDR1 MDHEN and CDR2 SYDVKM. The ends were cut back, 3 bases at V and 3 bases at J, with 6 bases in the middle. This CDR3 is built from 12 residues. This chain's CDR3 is CASSFLDYEQYF. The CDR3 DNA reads TGTGCCAGCAGTTTCCTCGACTACGAGCAGTACTTC.

This chain's CDR3 is CASLVTGAEQYF. In DNA, the CDR3 is TGTGCCAGCCTCGTAACAGGGGCCGAGCAGTACTTC. V is TRBV2 and J is TRBJ2-7, with 7 positions matching TRBD1. The CDR3 consists of 12 residues. The germline gives CDR1 SNHLY, CDR2 FYNNEI. The V segment lost 8 bases and the J segment 6 bases; nucleotides outside the gene matches: 7. Based on the CDR3 plus reference TRBV2 and TRBJ2-7, the full variable domain is EPEVTQTPSHQVTQMGQEVILRCVPISNHLYFYWYRQILGQKVEFLVSFYNNEISEKSEIFDDQFSVERPDGSNFTLKIRSTKLEDSAMYFCASLVTGAEQYFGPGTRLTVT.

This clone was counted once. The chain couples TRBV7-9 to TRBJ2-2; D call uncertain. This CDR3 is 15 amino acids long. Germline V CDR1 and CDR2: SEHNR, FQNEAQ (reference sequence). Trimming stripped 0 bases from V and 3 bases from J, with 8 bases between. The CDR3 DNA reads TGTGCCAGCAGCTTAGCGAAGGGTCACACCGGGGAGCTGTTTTTT. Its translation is CASSLAKGHTGELFF.

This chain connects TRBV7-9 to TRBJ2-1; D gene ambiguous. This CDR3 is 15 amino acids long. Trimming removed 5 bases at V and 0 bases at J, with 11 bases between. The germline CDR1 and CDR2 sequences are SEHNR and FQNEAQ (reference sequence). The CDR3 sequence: CASSPFIGSYNEQFF. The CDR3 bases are TGTGCCAGCAGCCCCTTCATAGGCTCCTACAATGAGCAGTTCTTC. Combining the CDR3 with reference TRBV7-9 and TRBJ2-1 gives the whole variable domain DTGVSQNPRHKITKRGQNVTFRCDPISEHNRLYWYRQTLGQGPEFLTYFQNEAQLEKSRLLSDRFSAERPKGSFSTLEIQRTEQGDSAMYLCASSPFIGSYNEQFFGPGTRLTVL.

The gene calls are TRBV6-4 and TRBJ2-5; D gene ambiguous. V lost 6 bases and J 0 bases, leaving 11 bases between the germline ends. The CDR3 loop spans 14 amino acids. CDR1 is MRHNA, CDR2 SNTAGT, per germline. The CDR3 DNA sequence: TGTGCCAGCAGGCCTTTTGCGAACCAAGAGACCCAGTACTTC. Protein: CASRPFANQETQYF.

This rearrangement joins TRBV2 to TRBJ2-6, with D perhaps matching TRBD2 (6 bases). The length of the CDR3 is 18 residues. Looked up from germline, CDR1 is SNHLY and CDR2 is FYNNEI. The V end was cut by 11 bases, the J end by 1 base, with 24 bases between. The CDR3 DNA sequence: TGTGCCGGCAAGCAGCGGGCGGTTGAAAATTCTGGGGCCAACGTCCTGACTTTC. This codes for CAGKQRAVENSGANVLTF.

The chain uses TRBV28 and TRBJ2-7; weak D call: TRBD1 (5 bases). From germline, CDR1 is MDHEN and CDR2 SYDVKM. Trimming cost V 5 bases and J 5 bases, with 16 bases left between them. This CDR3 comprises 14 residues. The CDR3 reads CASSPWTIGNEQYF. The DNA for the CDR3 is TGTGCCAGCAGTCCCTGGACAATAGGGAACGAGCAGTACTTC.

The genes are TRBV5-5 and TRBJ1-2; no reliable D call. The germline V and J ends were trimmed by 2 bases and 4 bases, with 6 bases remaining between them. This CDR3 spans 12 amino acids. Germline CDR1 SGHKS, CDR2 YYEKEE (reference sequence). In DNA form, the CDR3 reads TGTGCCAGCAGCTTTCTCTCCTATGGCTACACCTTC. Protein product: CASSFLSYGYTF.

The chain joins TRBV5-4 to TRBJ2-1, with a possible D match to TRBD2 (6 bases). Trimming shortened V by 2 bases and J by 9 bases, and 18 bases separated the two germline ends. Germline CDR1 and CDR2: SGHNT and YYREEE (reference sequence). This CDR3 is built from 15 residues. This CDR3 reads CASSFSGRRGGEQFF. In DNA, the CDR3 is TGTGCCAGCAGCTTCTCCGGTCGGCGGGGCGGTGAGCAGTTCTTC. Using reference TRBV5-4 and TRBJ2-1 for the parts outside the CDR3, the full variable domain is ETGVTQSPTHLIKTRGQQVTLRCSSQSGHNTVSWYQQALGQGPQFIFQYYREEENGRGNFPPRFSGLQFPNYSSELNVNALELDDSALYLCASSFSGRRGGEQFFGPGTRLTVL.

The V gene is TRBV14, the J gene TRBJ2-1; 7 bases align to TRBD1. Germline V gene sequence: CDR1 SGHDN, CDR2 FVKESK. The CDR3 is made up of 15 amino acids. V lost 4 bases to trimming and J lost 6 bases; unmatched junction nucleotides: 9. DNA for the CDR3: TGTGCCAGCAGCCGACAGGGCACGAACCGCAATGAGCAGTTCTTC. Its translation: CASSRQGTNRNEQFF.

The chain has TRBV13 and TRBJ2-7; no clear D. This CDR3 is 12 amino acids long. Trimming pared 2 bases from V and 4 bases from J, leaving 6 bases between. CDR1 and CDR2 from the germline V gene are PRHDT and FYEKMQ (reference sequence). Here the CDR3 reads CASSLLAYEQYF. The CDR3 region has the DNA TGTGCCAGCAGCTTACTGGCTTACGAGCAGTACTTC.

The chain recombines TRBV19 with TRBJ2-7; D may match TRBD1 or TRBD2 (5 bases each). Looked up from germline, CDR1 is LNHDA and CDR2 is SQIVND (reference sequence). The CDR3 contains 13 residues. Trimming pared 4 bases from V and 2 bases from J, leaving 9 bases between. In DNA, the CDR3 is TGTGCCAGTAGTACCGGGACGACCTACGAGCAGTACTTC. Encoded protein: CASSTGTTYEQYF.

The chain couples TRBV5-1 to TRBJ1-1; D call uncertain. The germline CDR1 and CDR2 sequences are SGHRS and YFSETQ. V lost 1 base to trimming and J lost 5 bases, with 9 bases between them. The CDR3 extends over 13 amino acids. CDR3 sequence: CASSLSDGTEAFF. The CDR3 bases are TGCGCCAGCAGCTTGAGCGATGGGACTGAAGCTTTCTTT. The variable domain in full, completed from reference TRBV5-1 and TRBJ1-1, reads KAGVTQTPRYLIKTRGQQVTLSCSPISGHRSVSWYQQTPGQGLQFLFEYFSETQRNKGNFPGRFSGRQFSNSRSEMNVSTLELGDSALYLCASSLSDGTEAFFGQGTRLTVV.

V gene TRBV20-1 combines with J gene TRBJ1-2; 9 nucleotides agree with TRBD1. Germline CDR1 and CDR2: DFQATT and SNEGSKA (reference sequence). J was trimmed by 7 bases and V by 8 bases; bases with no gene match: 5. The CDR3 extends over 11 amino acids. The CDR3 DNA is TGCAGTCCAAGGACAGGGGCTGGCTACACCTTC. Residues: CSPRTGAGYTF.

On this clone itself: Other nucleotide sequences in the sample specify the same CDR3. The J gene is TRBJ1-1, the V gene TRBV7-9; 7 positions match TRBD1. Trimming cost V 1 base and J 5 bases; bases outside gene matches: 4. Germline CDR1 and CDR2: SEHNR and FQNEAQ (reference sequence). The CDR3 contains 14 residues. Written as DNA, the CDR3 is TGTGCCAGCAGCTTAGAAGGGGGCGGGACTGAAGCTTTCTTT. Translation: CASSLEGGGTEAFF. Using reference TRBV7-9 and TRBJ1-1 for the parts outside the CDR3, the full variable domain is DTGVSQNPRHKITKRGQNVTFRCDPISEHNRLYWYRQTLGQGPEFLTYFQNEAQLEKSRLLSDRFSAERPKGSFSTLEIQRTEQGDSAMYLCASSLEGGGTEAFFGQGTRLTVV.

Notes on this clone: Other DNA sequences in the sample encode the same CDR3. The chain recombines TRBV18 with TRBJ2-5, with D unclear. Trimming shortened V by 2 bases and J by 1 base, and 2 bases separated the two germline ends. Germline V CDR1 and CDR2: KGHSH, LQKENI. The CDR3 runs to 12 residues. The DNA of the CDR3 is TGTGCCAGCTCACCAGTCCAAGAGACCCAGTACTTC. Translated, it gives CASSPVQETQYF.

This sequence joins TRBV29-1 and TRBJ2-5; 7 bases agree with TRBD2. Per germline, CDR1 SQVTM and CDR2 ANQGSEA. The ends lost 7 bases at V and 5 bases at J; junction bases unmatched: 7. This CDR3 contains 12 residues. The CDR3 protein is CSAGRAGETQYF. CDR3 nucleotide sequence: TGCAGCGCAGGGAGGGCGGGGGAGACCCAGTACTTC.